These 21 T cell receptor beta chains came from one sample sequenced in a study of cytomegalovirus exposure and HLA in healthy donors. PCR used 60 Vbeta primers and 13 Jbeta primers. Profiling relied on immunoSEQ multiplex PCR, and the TCRdb table lists in-frame clones only, not all of them. Among 150,000 to 200,000 clones listed, about 13% were seen once. Sequencing was performed on PBMCs. The receptors stem from a middle-aged man in good health and CMV-seropositive.

The chain carries TRBV19 and TRBJ1-5, with TRBD1 as a possible D gene (5 bases). Per the germline V gene, CDR1 is LNHDA and CDR2 is SQIVND (reference sequence). V dropped 3 bases and J dropped 7 bases, with 16 bases sitting between them. The CDR3 length is 15 residues. This CDR3 reads CASSIQQEWGQPQHF. The CDR3 DNA reads TGTGCCAGTAGTATTCAACAGGAGTGGGGACAGCCCCAGCATTTT.

V usage is TRBV5-1 and J usage is TRBJ2-2; the D gene is possibly TRBD1 (6 bases). V dropped 0 bases and J dropped 1 base, with 7 bases sitting between them. Germline V CDR1 and CDR2: SGHRS, YFSETQ. The CDR3 runs to 15 residues. Written as DNA, the CDR3 is TGCGCCAGCAGCTTGGGGACAGTGAACACCGGGGAGCTGTTTTTT. This gives the protein CASSLGTVNTGELFF.

This clone was detected a few times. This chain uses TRBV6-1 with TRBJ1-5; 7 nucleotides agree with TRBD1. Per germline, CDR1 MNHNS and CDR2 SASEGT. Trimming cost V 5 bases and J 2 bases; bases outside gene matches: 6. CDR3 size: 15 residues. The CDR3 DNA is TGTGCCAGCAGTTGGGGACAGCGAGGCAATCAGCCCCAGCATTTT. Encoded protein: CASSWGQRGNQPQHF.

The chain carries TRBV19 and TRBJ2-7; 12 nucleotides align to TRBD1. This CDR3 region has 16 residues. Unmatched junction bases numbered 10, after V lost 3 bases and J lost 7 bases. Germline V lookup: CDR1 LNHDA, CDR2 SQIVND (reference sequence). DNA for the CDR3: TGTGCCAGTAGTATTGAGCAGGGACAGGGGGCGAGGGAGCAGTACTTC. It is translated as CASSIEQGQGAREQYF. Full variable domain (missing parts from reference TRBV19 and TRBJ2-7): DGGITQSPKYLFRKEGQNVTLSCEQNLNHDAMYWYRQDPGQGLRLIYYSQIVNDFQKGDIAEGYSVSREKKESFPLTVTSAQKNPTAFYLCASSIEQGQGAREQYFGPGTRLTVT.

The chain uses TRBV5-4 and TRBJ1-1, with D possibly being TRBD1 (5 bases). Germline V gene data show CDR1 as SGHNT and CDR2 as YYREEE (reference sequence). The CDR3 is made up of 14 amino acids. Trimming pared 0 bases from V and 4 bases from J, leaving 10 bases between. CDR3 region: CASSLGTPSTEAFF. As DNA, the CDR3 is TGTGCCAGCAGCTTGGGGACACCGTCCACTGAAGCTTTCTTT.

This clone has only a few counts. The CDR3 coding sequence is TGCGCCAGCAGCTGGGTCGGCAGCGCCTCCCAAGAGACCCAGTACTTC. Residues: CASSWVGSASQETQYF. The chain recombines TRBV5-1 with TRBJ2-5; D call uncertain. Germline V gives CDR1 SGHRS, CDR2 YFSETQ. The CDR3 runs 16 residues. Trimming removed 3 bases at V and 1 base at J, with 16 bases between.

A few counts support this clone. This chain uses TRBV7-9 with TRBJ1-2; D perhaps matches TRBD1 (6 bases). Trimming pared 1 base from V and 4 bases from J, leaving 10 bases between. This CDR3 has 14 amino acids. The germline gives CDR1 SEHNR, CDR2 FQNEAQ (reference sequence). CDR3 sequence: CASSLVQGPYGYTF. The CDR3 bases are TGTGCCAGCAGCTTAGTACAGGGACCCTATGGCTACACCTTC.

This clone was seen only once. This rearrangement joins TRBV6-5 to TRBJ2-3, with D tentatively TRBD1 (5 bases). Trimming pared 0 bases from V and 2 bases from J, leaving 9 bases between. This CDR3 comprises 15 residues. Germline CDR1 reads MNHEY; CDR2 reads SVGAGI. The CDR3: CASSYSDRNTDTQYF. The CDR3 region has the DNA TGTGCCAGCAGTTACTCCGACAGAAACACAGATACGCAGTATTTT.

This clone was counted between two and nine times. The chain recombines TRBV7-2 with TRBJ1-2, with D possibly matching TRBD1 (6 bases). Germline V gene data show CDR1 as SGHTA and CDR2 as FQGNSA. With 5 bases removed from V and 6 bases from J, the gap between germline ends came to 16 bases. The CDR3 has 14 residues. CDR3 sequence (DNA): TGTGCCAGCAGCAAAAGGGCAGGGGATGATGGCTACACCTTC. It yields the protein CASSKRAGDDGYTF.

This sequence joins TRBV6-1 and TRBJ1-5, with unresolved D. From germline, CDR1 is MNHNS and CDR2 SASEGT. The CDR3 sequence is 15 residues long. The ends were cut back, 1 base at V and 0 bases at J, with 7 bases in the middle. The chain's CDR3 is CASSEGGYSNQPQHF. The CDR3 DNA sequence: TGTGCCAGCAGTGAAGGAGGGTATAGCAATCAGCCCCAGCATTTT.

The CDR3 loop is CASSRPDRPSTDTQYF. The CDR3 nucleotides are TGTGCCAGCAGCCGACCGGACAGGCCCAGCACAGATACGCAGTATTTT. The chain couples TRBV7-3 to TRBJ2-3; 7 positions match TRBD1. Looked up from germline, CDR1 is SGHTA and CDR2 is FQGTGA. J was trimmed by 0 bases and V by 5 bases; bases with no gene match: 8. This CDR3 comprises 16 residues.

A remark on this clone: The same CDR3 is also encoded by other DNA sequences in this sample. This chain joins TRBV6-4 and TRBJ1-1; D gene ambiguous. Germline CDR1 is MRHNA and CDR2 is SNTAGT. The germline V and J ends were trimmed by 3 bases and 1 base, with 9 bases remaining between them. This CDR3 contains 14 residues. This CDR3 is CASSESGGNTEAFF. Written as DNA, the CDR3 is TGTGCCAGCAGTGAATCCGGCGGGAACACTGAAGCTTTCTTT.

The V gene is TRBV7-2, the J gene TRBJ2-3, with D possibly matching TRBD1 (5 bases). This CDR3 region has 14 residues. Trimming cost V 0 bases and J 5 bases, with 9 bases left between them. Germline values: CDR1 SGHTA, CDR2 FQGNSA. CDR3 in amino acids: CASSLARAKDTQYF. In DNA form, the CDR3 reads TGTGCCAGCAGCTTAGCCAGGGCAAAAGATACGCAGTATTTT.

A few counts support this clone. The chain couples TRBV4-2 to TRBJ2-5; a weak D match, TRBD1 (6 bases). There are 15 residues in the CDR3. Germline V gene lookup returns CDR1 LGHNA and CDR2 YNFKEQ. Trimming shortened V by 0 bases and J by 1 base, and 9 bases separated the two germline ends. The CDR3 loop reads CASSQDKQGQETQYF. The CDR3 coding sequence is TGTGCCAGCAGCCAAGATAAACAGGGCCAAGAGACCCAGTACTTC.

V and J are TRBV5-1 and TRBJ2-2; maybe TRBD1 (5 bases). CDR1 and CDR2 from the germline V gene are SGHRS and YFSETQ. Trimming took off 3 bases at V and 5 bases at J, with 17 bases between the two ends. This CDR3 spans 16 amino acids. CDR3 sequence: CASSSNPQGTTGELFF. The CDR3 DNA is TGCGCCAGCAGCTCCAACCCCCAGGGAACGACCGGGGAGCTGTTTTTT.

There are a few counts of this clone. The chain combines TRBV10-3 with TRBJ1-6; the D gene is possibly TRBD1 (5 bases). The germline V gene has CDR1 ENHRY and CDR2 SYGVKD. The CDR3 loop spans 13 amino acids. V was trimmed by 3 bases and J by 8 bases, leaving 8 bases between them. The CDR3 region is CAISDREDSPLHF. Here the CDR3 DNA reads TGTGCCATCAGTGACAGGGAGGATTCACCCCTCCACTTT.

The rearrangement joins TRBV19 to TRBJ1-1, with TRBD1 identical over 8 bases. CDR3 length: 12 residues. Germline CDR1 is LNHDA and CDR2 is SQIVND (reference sequence). The trim removed 3 bases at V and 9 bases at J, leaving 3 bases unmatched. In DNA form, the CDR3 reads TGTGCCAGTAGTATCTCAGGGGGCAAAGCTTTCTTT. It codes for CASSISGGKAFF. Looking up the rest from reference TRBV19 and TRBJ1-1 gives the full variable domain: DGGITQSPKYLFRKEGQNVTLSCEQNLNHDAMYWYRQDPGQGLRLIYYSQIVNDFQKGDIAEGYSVSREKKESFPLTVTSAQKNPTAFYLCASSISGGKAFFGQGTRLTVV.

This clone was picked up a small number of times. The V and J genes are TRBV6-6 and TRBJ2-1; 12 nucleotides match TRBD2. Germline V gene lookup returns CDR1 MNHNY and CDR2 SVGAGI (reference sequence). This CDR3 is built from 16 residues. With 6 bases clipped from V and 3 bases from J, the junction kept 6 bases outside the gene matches. This CDR3 is CASSSLAGGFYNEQFF. In nucleotides, the CDR3 is TGTGCCAGCAGCTCACTAGCGGGGGGTTTCTACAATGAGCAGTTCTTC.

The chain links TRBV11-1 to TRBJ2-2; D gene unclear. V was shortened by 5 bases and J by 5 bases, with 15 bases between the two germline ends. Germline V gene data show CDR1 as SGHAT and CDR2 as FQDESV (reference sequence). CDR3 size: 15 residues. Here the CDR3 reads CASSGDLIGTGELFF. DNA of the CDR3: TGTGCCAGCAGCGGAGATTTAATTGGGACCGGGGAGCTGTTTTTT.

CDR3: CASSIWDRGITEAFF. DNA for the CDR3: TGTGCCAGCAGTATCTGGGACAGGGGGATCACTGAAGCTTTCTTT. The rearrangement uses TRBV27 and TRBJ1-1; 11 bases map to TRBD1. The CDR3 sequence is 15 residues long. V lost 5 bases, J lost 4 bases, and 6 bases stayed unmatched. The V gene's germline CDR1 is MNHEY and CDR2 SMNVEV (reference sequence).

This clone was counted between two and nine times. J is TRBJ1-1 and V is TRBV18; D may be TRBD1 (6 bases). CDR3 length: 14 residues. CDR1 and CDR2 from the germline V gene are KGHSH and LQKENI. V was cut by 6 bases and J by 6 bases, with 17 bases left in between. CDR3 residues: CASSPYRDTPEAFF. The CDR3 nucleotides are TGTGCCAGCTCTCCTTACCGGGACACACCTGAAGCTTTCTTT.